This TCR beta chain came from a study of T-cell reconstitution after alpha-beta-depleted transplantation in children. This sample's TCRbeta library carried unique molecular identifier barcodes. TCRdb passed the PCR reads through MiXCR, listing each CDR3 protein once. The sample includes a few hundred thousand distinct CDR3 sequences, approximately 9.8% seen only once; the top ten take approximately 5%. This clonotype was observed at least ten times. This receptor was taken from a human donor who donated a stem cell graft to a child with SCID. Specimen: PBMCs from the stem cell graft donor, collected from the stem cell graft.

As DNA, the CDR3 is TGTGCCAGCAGCTTCGGCTTAGGGCGAGAGACCCAGTACTTC. Amino acids: CASSFGLGRETQYF. The chain uses TRBV7-9 and TRBJ2-5; D not resolved. The CDR3 runs 14 residues. V was trimmed by 3 bases and J by 4 bases, leaving 12 bases between them. Looked up from germline, CDR1 is SEHNR and CDR2 is FQNEAQ (reference sequence).